Included here is one T cell receptor (beta chain) sequence, with context. No cognate antigen has been identified for it. No clone much larger than this one lies a single base away; base qualities are absent. TCRbeta CDR3 regions were amplified from genomic DNA using the immunoSEQ Assay, a bias-controlled multiplex PCR. The paper's processing steps were these. The number of nucleated cells in each sample was estimated by amplification of reference gene primers within the assay. To quantify the absolute abundance of each unique TCRbeta CDR3 rearrangement, sequence reads were collapsed and filtered. For each sample, productive Simpson clonality was calculated as the square root of Simpson's diversity index over productive rearrangements. In its TCRdb copy, this immuneACCESS table keeps in-frame sequences only and misses some clones. Where compared with another copy, unresolved V genes explain less than half of these, and the others have no known cause. From that table come the V and J calls and clone size; the DNA was used to work out D and trimming. In this sample the table shows over 60,000 clones, over 85% of which occur a single time. The ten biggest clones cover roughly 6.2% of the sample.

The entry originates in a study of blood T cell repertoires in COVID-19 (dated by TCRdb to the early 2020s). At the level of the whole study: Samples from collaborators originated in the United States, Italy and Spain and spanned both the acute and convalescent phases of COVID-19. The prospective study material was composed of cDNA or gDNA derived from T cells, B-cell-depleted T cells, or PBMCs. The dataset comprised deeply sampled blood TCRbeta repertoires from subjects exposed to, actively infected with, or recovered from COVID-19. A freely available public database, intended as a resource for researchers studying the immune response to SARS-CoV-2, is where the repertoires were released. Samples came from the ongoing ImmuneRACE study (first 160 participants) plus 1,254 subjects from 6 global collaborators. The sample metadata nearly always contained a de-identified subject ID, COVID-19 status, age in years and sex. Where available, HLA class I and class II types were obtained from metadata supplied by the sample provider rather than from assay-based typing. Here is what the overall study found, with its caveats: Clinical and demographic metadata were provided uncurated, with the amount varying by source and participant.

The collaborating institutions used their own protocols to collect whole blood in K2EDTA tubes. For TCRbeta analysis, collaborators shipped samples in one of three forms: frozen whole blood, isolated PBMCs, or DNA extracted from either of those sample types. The TCR originated in a human donor in a cohort sampled during active COVID-19. Sequenced sample: peripheral blood.

CDR3 loop: CASSPRAGTYEQYF. The bases are TGTGCCAGCTCCCCCCGAGCGGGGACTTACGAGCAGTACTTC. In this chain, TRBV18 is recombined with TRBJ2-7; the junction holds 7 bases that match TRBD2. From cysteine to phenylalanine, the CDR3 is 14 amino acids long. Only CDR3 DNA remains: 42 bases, in frame from the first base. Via the germline V gene, CDR1 is KGHSH and CDR2 LQKENI. V trim: 6 bases; J trim: 4 bases; unmatched bases: 9.